The subject of this entry is one TCR beta chain. This sample is drawn from a study of shared clonotypes between healthy human individuals. From germline, CDR1 is LGHNA and CDR2 YNFKEQ. This CDR3 contains 17 residues. V lost 1 base, J lost 5 bases, and 8 bases stayed unmatched. Here immunoSEQ multiplex PCR was the method, and the copy in TCRdb shows in-frame clones only, minus some. The table records more than 450,000 clones, 79% of them present only once. Study donors comprised healthy, HIV-negative adults devoid of recent acute infection or vaccination. The gene calls are TRBV4-2 and TRBJ2-3, with TRBD2 matching 11 bases. The sequence was collected from a middle-aged woman in good health. Some clones in this sample may be carry-over from other donors' samples. The sequenced sample consisted of PBMCs. CDR3 DNA: TGTGCCAGCAGCCAAGGGTCTAGCGGGAGGCGAGAAGATACGCAGTATTTT. Protein: CASSQGSSGRREDTQYF.